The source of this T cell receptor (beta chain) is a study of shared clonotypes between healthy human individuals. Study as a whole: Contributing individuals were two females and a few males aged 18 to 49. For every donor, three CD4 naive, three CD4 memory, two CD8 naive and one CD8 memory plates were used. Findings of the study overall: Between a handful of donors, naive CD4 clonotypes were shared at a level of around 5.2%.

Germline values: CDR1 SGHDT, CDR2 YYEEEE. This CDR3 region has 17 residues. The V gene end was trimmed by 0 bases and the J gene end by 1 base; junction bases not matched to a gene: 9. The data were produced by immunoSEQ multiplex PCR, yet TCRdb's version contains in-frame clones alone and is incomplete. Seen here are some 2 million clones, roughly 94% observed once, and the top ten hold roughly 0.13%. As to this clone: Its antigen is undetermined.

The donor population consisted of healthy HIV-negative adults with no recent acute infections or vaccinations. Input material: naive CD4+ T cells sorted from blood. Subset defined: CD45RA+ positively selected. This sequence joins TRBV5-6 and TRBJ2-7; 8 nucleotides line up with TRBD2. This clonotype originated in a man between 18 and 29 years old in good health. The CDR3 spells CASSLDSAGVLSYEQYF. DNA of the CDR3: TGTGCCAGCAGCTTGGATTCAGCGGGAGTTCTATCCTACGAGCAGTACTTC.